This TCR beta chain was retrieved from a study of blood T cell repertoires in COVID-19. As for the study in general: Italy, Spain and the United States were the sources of the convalescent and acute COVID-19 samples. PBMCs, B-cell-depleted T cells, or T cells provided the cDNA or gDNA that made up the material.

TCRdb's copy holds only in-frame clones and misses some; the assay was immunoSEQ multiplex PCR. The sample comprises 400,000 to 450,000 clones, about 90% of which are singletons, and 0.6% rests with the top ten. Germline CDR1 and CDR2: SGHRS and YFSETQ. The CDR3 runs 18 residues. Trimming took 2 bases from V and 0 from J; bases not matched to a gene: 7. This clone was seen a handful of times. Researchers sorted participants into cohorts using their self-reported clinical history. The chain combines TRBV5-1 with TRBJ1-6, with TRBD1 identical over 8 bases. Source material: PBMCs or T cells enriched from blood (not recorded which). The source of this sequence is a man aged 18-30 years who had recovered from COVID-19. The CDR3 nucleotides are TGCGCCAGCAGCTTCGCGACAGGGGTCTTCTCCTATAATTCACCCCTCCACTTT. Its translation: CASSFATGVFSYNSPLHF. Complete variable domain (other parts from reference TRBV5-1 and TRBJ1-6): KAGVTQTPRYLIKTRGQQVTLSCSPISGHRSVSWYQQTPGQGLQFLFEYFSETQRNKGNFPGRFSGRQFSNSRSEMNVSTLELGDSALYLCASSFATGVFSYNSPLHFGNGTRLTVT.